These T cell receptor beta chains were read from a single sample in a study of CD8 T cells in Susac syndrome. TCRdb reprocessed the immunoSEQ multiplex PCR reads via MiXCR and lists one record per CDR3 protein. The sample lists some 120,000 distinct CDR3 sequences, 85% to 95% occurring once. The sequenced material came from CD4+ T cells from PBMCs. The receptors were sampled from a human donor in good health. The CDR3 runs from the conserved cysteine through the conserved F or W. The D gene is left open where the match is weak. Clone size is shown for a subset of rows, as once, few, many or a class of expanded clone.

J | V | D | size | DNA | CDR3
TRBJ2-5 | TRBV7-9 | TRBD2 | NA | TGTGCCAGCAGCACTAGCGGGAGACCCGAGGAGACCCAGTACTTC | CASSTSGRPEETQYF
TRBJ1-1 | TRBV29-1 | NA | NA | TGCAGCGTTGAACCAAAAATGAACACTGAAGCTTTCTTT | CSVEPKMNTEAFF
TRBJ2-1 | TRBV5-4 | NA | NA | TGTGCCAGCAGCTTGGGAGGGGGATCCTACAATGAGCAGTTCTTC | CASSLGGGSYNEQFF
TRBJ2-1 | TRBV6-4 | TRBD2 | NA | TGTGCCAGCAGTGACTCGACTAGCGGGAGCAATGAGCAGTTCTTC | CASSDSTSGSNEQFF
TRBJ1-1 | TRBV18 | NA | NA | TGTGCCAGCTCACCCCAACCGAGCTCCATGAACACTGAAGCTTTCTTT | CASSPQPSSMNTEAFF
TRBJ1-1 | TRBV29-1 | NA | once | TGCAGCGTTGCTATGGTGGGGGCTTATGAAGCTTTCTTT | CSVAMVGAYEAFF
TRBJ1-2 | TRBV4-3 | NA | NA | TGCGCCAGCAGCCAAGAAACAGCTAATGGCTACACCTTC | CASSQETANGYTF
TRBJ1-2 | TRBV29-1 | TRBD1 | NA | TGCAGCGTTGGAACCTCGTACCGGGACAGGGGGCTTGTCTATGGCTACACCTTC | CSVGTSYRDRGLVYGYTF
TRBJ2-7 | TRBV11-2 | TRBD2 | NA | TGTGCCAGCAGCTTCAGACTAGCGGGAGGGCCTCGGGACGAGCAGTACTTC | CASSFRLAGGPRDEQYF
TRBJ2-4 | TRBV5-5 | NA | NA | TGTGCCAGCAGCTCGACCTGGAAGGGGGACAAAAACATTCAGTACTTC | CASSSTWKGDKNIQYF
TRBJ2-1 | TRBV18 | NA | NA | TGTGCCAGCTCACCGCTAGCGAGTGGGGACAATGAGCAGTTCTTC | CASSPLASGDNEQFF
TRBJ2-7 | TRBV15 | TRBD2 | NA | TGTGCCACCAGCACGAGCGGGACTAGCGGCGAGCAGTACTTC | CATSTSGTSGEQYF
TRBJ2-7 | TRBV7-6 | NA | NA | TGTGCCAGCAGCTTAGATCCAGGGCCCTACGAGCAGTACTTC | CASSLDPGPYEQYF
TRBJ2-2 | TRBV7-3 | NA | NA | TGTGCCAGCAGCTTAACTGGGCAGGGAACCACCGGGGAGCTGTTTTTT | CASSLTGQGTTGELFF
TRBJ2-1 | TRBV29-1 | NA | NA | TGCAGCGGGACAACGGGGGTCGGGTGGGTGCAGTTCTTC | CSGTTGVGWVQFF
TRBJ2-5 | TRBV6-5 | NA | NA | TGTGCCAGCAGTTCTGCAGGGTACGGAGAGACCCAGTACTTC | CASSSAGYGETQYF
TRBJ2-7 | TRBV13 | TRBD2 | once | TGTGCCAGCAGCCGTCTCGGACTAGCGGGAGGGCCTATCTCCTACGAGCAGTACTTC | CASSRLGLAGGPISYEQYF
TRBJ1-1 | TRBV7-9 | TRBD1 | NA | TGTGCCAGCAGCATAACAGGGGACCCTGAAGCTTTCTTT | CASSITGDPEAFF
TRBJ2-2 | TRBV7-2 | NA | NA | TGTGCCAGCAGCTTAGGGCGGGAGCTGTTTTTT | CASSLGRELFF
TRBJ1-6 | TRBV7-9 | NA | NA | TGTGCCAGCAGCTCCCGAACCCCGGGAGGATCTCCCCTCCACTTT | CASSSRTPGGSPLHF
TRBJ1-2 | TRBV3-1 | TRBD1 | NA | TGTGCCAGCAACCAGGGGGACTATGGCTACACCTTC | CASNQGDYGYTF
TRBJ2-3 | TRBV7-9 | NA | NA | TGTGCCAGCAGCTTGGTTGGACTAATTCGGCACCCCTATACGCAGTATTTT | CASSLVGLIRHPYTQYF
TRBJ2-3 | TRBV10-3 | TRBD2 | NA | TGTGCCATCAGTCCCACGGGTAGCGGGCGTGCAGATACGCAGTATTTT | CAISPTGSGRADTQYF
TRBJ1-1 | TRBV5-1 | NA | NA | TGCGCCAGCAGCTTCTCAGGACAGAACACTGAAGCTTTCTTT | CASSFSGQNTEAFF
TRBJ2-3 | TRBV12-3/TRBV12-4 | NA | NA | TGTGCCAGCAGATCCTTACCGGGAGCTGGCACAGATACGCAGTATTTT | CASRSLPGAGTDTQYF
TRBJ2-7 | TRBV19 | NA | NA | TGTGCCAGTGGGCGCAGCTTCGGTACCTACGAGCAGTACTTC | CASGRSFGTYEQYF
TRBJ2-1 | TRBV7-8 | NA | NA | TGTGCCAGCAGTAAGGCGATAGGGGAGCAGTTCTTC | CASSKAIGEQFF
TRBJ2-7 | TRBV30 | NA | NA | TGTGCCTGTTCGAGGGACTCCTACGAGCAGTACTTC | CACSRDSYEQYF
TRBJ2-3 | TRBV4-1 | NA | NA | TGCGCCAGCAGCCAAGATCCGCAGCGGTTCCGCACAGATACGCAGTATTTT | CASSQDPQRFRTDTQYF
TRBJ1-2 | TRBV24-1 | NA | NA | TGTGCCACATCGATGACAGGATACGGCTACACCTTC | CATSMTGYGYTF